This T cell receptor beta chain stems from a study of shared clonotypes between healthy human individuals. Clones were sequenced by immunoSEQ multiplex PCR, and TCRdb holds only the in-frame ones, with some missing. The profile shows roughly 1,000,000 clones, roughly 74% of them singletons. Study observations and caveats: Naive CD4 clonotypes were shared across several donors at roughly 5%. Compared with memory subsets, naive subsets generally had larger estimated richness. The study's rarefaction showed incomplete sorted-subset sequencing despite large depth.

As for this clone: What it binds is unknown.

V was clipped by 1 base and J by 7 bases, with 7 bases between them. Germline CDR1 MGHDK, CDR2 SYGVNS. CDR3 length: 12 amino acids. What was sequenced was memory CD4+ T cells from PBMCs. Subset reported: CD45RA-negative fraction. The sequence was collected from a man aged 18-30 years in good health. Some clones in this sample may be carry-over from other donors' samples. The chain uses TRBV25-1 and TRBJ1-2; D unclear. The CDR3 DNA follows: TGTGCCAGCAGTGAATTGGGAGGTGGCTACACCTTC. It encodes CASSELGGGYTF.